Below, 5 T cell receptor beta chains from the same sample are listed, as sequenced in a study of radiotherapy plus CTLA-4 blockade in lung cancer. TCRdb's copy holds only in-frame clones and misses some; the assay was immunoSEQ multiplex PCR. Among roughly 48,000 clones, 75% to 90% were seen once, and the ten largest hold roughly 3.3%. This material consisted of peripheral blood, taken from a patient treated with radiotherapy plus ipilimumab. These receptor sequences come from a human donor with non-small cell lung cancer who had stable disease on radiotherapy plus ipilimumab.

This clone was observed a single time. The V gene is TRBV9, the J gene TRBJ2-3, with 7 bases aligning to TRBD2. Trimming cost V 1 base and J 4 bases; bases outside gene matches: 3. Germline assignment: CDR1 SGDLS and CDR2 YYNGEE. CDR3 length equals 14 residues. CDR3 amino acids: CASSVRAGSDTQYF. CDR3 DNA sequence: TGTGCCAGCAGCGTACGAGCGGGATCAGATACGCAGTATTTT.

This clone was observed once. V is TRBV9 and J is TRBJ2-3; D remains unclear. V lost 3 bases to trimming and J lost 3 bases, with 8 bases between them. The CDR3 has 13 residues. Germline V gives CDR1 SGDLS, CDR2 YYNGEE. The CDR3: CASSGATTDTQYF. For the CDR3, the DNA is TGTGCCAGCAGCGGAGCCACTACAGATACGCAGTATTTT.

This clone has just one count. This chain connects TRBV5-1 to TRBJ2-2; 7 bases are a match to TRBD2. V was clipped by 2 bases and J by 3 bases; unmatched bases: 7. Germline CDR1 reads SGHRS; CDR2 reads YFSETQ. The CDR3 runs to 16 residues. DNA for the CDR3: TGCGCCAGCAGCTTAGGTGGCGCGGGGGACACCGGGGAGCTGTTTTTT. Encoded protein: CASSLGGAGDTGELFF.

This clone was seen a single time. This rearrangement joins TRBV6-6 to TRBJ2-1; 8 nucleotides align to TRBD2. V was pared by 6 bases and J by 2 bases, with 9 bases of the junction left unmatched. Germline V gene data show CDR1 as MNHNY and CDR2 as SVGAGI (reference sequence). CDR3 size: 16 residues. The DNA for the CDR3 is TGTGCCAGCAGCCCAAGCGGGAGAGGCCCCTACAATGAGCAGTTCTTC. Translating it yields CASSPSGRGPYNEQFF.

The genes are TRBV27 and TRBJ2-3; no definite D call. Trimming pared 6 bases from V and 6 bases from J, leaving 10 bases between. The CDR3 has 12 amino acids. The V gene's germline CDR1 is MNHEY and CDR2 SMNVEV (reference sequence). This CDR3 is CASREFRDTQYF. The CDR3 DNA reads TGTGCCAGCAGGGAGTTCCGGGATACGCAGTATTTT.